This T cell receptor (beta chain) was retrieved from a study of cytomegalovirus exposure and HLA in healthy donors. Study outcomes and limitations: Researchers reported from a later analysis that most CMV-associated TCR beta chains appeared HLA-restricted.

The PCR employed 60 Vbeta primers together with 13 Jbeta primers. Assay used: immunoSEQ multiplex PCR; TCRdb lists only in-frame clones, some missing. The sample consists of some 150,000 clones, 80% of them appearing once. To note about this clone: Its antigen is undetermined.

Germline lookup yields CDR1 SGHAT and CDR2 FQNNGV. V dropped 4 bases and J dropped 4 bases, with 9 bases sitting between them. This CDR3 is 13 amino acids long. The source is a male donor in good health and CMV-seronegative. The chain combines TRBV11-2 with TRBJ2-3; D ambiguous. The material sequenced was PBMCs. CDR3 bases: TGTGCCAGCAGCTGGAGCCCGCCAGATACGCAGTATTTT. Protein product: CASSWSPPDTQYF.